This T cell receptor (beta chain) emerged from a study of shared clonotypes between healthy human individuals. V dropped 3 bases and J dropped 7 bases, with 16 bases sitting between them. Germline V gives CDR1 SGHAT, CDR2 FQNNGV. This CDR3 spans 15 amino acids. Findings of the study overall: Non-shared clonotypes displayed generation probabilities falling below those of clonotypes present in all four donors. Larger estimated richness was generally recorded for naive subsets relative to memory subsets.

Every subset's genomic DNA went evenly onto several immunoSEQ plates. Clones were read by immunoSEQ multiplex PCR, and TCRdb kept only the in-frame ones, dropping some. The table has more than 2,000,000 clones, roughly 92% seen once. To note about this clone: Antigen unknown.

This chain connects TRBV11-2 to TRBJ2-4, with D possibly called TRBD1 or TRBD2 (6 bases each). The sequencing sample was made of naive CD4+ T cells sorted from blood. This sample's subset: CD45RA+ positively selected. This TCR was sampled from a man between 18 and 29 years old in good health. The CDR3 DNA sequence: TGTGCCAGCAGCTTTTCCGGGGGCCCGAATAACATTCAGTACTTC. It encodes CASSFSGGPNNIQYF.